The 8 T cell receptor beta chains presented below share a single source sample, sequenced in a study of Ad26.COV2.S vaccination and SARS-CoV-2 variants. The protocol was immunoSEQ multiplex PCR, while the TCRdb copy is restricted to in-frame clones and leaves out a portion. This sample has 400,000 to 450,000 clones, with roughly 87% found just once. The treatment was: around 19 received Ad26.COV2.S at low or high dose, single or two shots; 5 received placebo; per-sample allocation not given. Day 63 after the first injection of vaccine or placebo was the sampling time. Specimen: peripheral blood, collected in a trial of Ad26.COV2.S vaccine versus placebo. These receptors were obtained from a person between 18 and 65 years old who received the Ad26.COV2.S COVID-19 vaccine or a placebo.

This chain uses TRBV5-6 with TRBJ2-2; D is possibly TRBD1 or TRBD2 (6 bases each). Germline V gives CDR1 SGHDT, CDR2 YYEEEE. The ends were cut back, 1 base at V and 5 bases at J, with 12 bases in the middle. The CDR3 contains 15 residues. The CDR3 spells CASSLWGAETGELFF. CDR3 bases: TGTGCCAGCAGCTTGTGGGGGGCGGAAACCGGGGAGCTGTTTTTT.

The chain is built from TRBV9 and TRBJ1-2; D remains ambiguous. The CDR3 is 13 residues long. The V gene's germline CDR1 is SGDLS and CDR2 YYNGEE. Trimming took 5 bases from V and 5 from J, leaving 13 bases between them. Written as DNA, the CDR3 is TGTGCCAGCAGTGACGACACGGTTTATGGCTACACCTTC. Translating gives CASSDDTVYGYTF.

This sequence joins TRBV7-3 and TRBJ1-5, with 7 bases aligning to TRBD1. With V trimmed by 3 bases and J by 2 bases, 13 bases remained unmatched. This CDR3 spans 18 amino acids. From germline, CDR1 is SGHTA and CDR2 FQGTGA. CDR3: CASSFPPHQGDGNQPQHF. CDR3 nucleotide sequence: TGTGCCAGCAGCTTTCCCCCTCATCAGGGGGACGGCAATCAGCCCCAGCATTTT. The complete variable domain, with remaining parts taken from reference TRBV7-3 and TRBJ1-5, reads GAGVSQTPSNKVTEKGKYVELRCDPISGHTALYWYRQSLGQGPEFLIYFQGTGAADDSGLPNDRFFAVRPEGSVSTLKIQRTERGDSAVYLCASSFPPHQGDGNQPQHFGDGTRLSIL.

With respect to this clone: One junction end disagrees with the germline gene, perhaps due to a read error. V and J are TRBV12-3 or TRBV12-4 and TRBJ2-5, with D unresolved. The CDR3 has 11 amino acids. CDR3 sequence: CASSYQGTQYF. CDR3 nucleotides: TGTGCCAGCAGTTACCAAGGGACCCAGTACTTC.

The chain recombines TRBV5-8 with TRBJ2-7, with 10 bases aligning to TRBD1. The V segment lost 3 bases and the J segment 0 bases; nucleotides outside the gene matches: 3. CDR3 length: 15 amino acids. The germline V gene has CDR1 SGHTS and CDR2 YDEGEE. CDR3 sequence (DNA): TGTGCCAGCAGCTCGACAGGGGGCATCTCCTACGAGCAGTACTTC. Translation gives CASSSTGGISYEQYF.

The rearrangement joins TRBV30 to TRBJ2-2; 7 bases line up with TRBD2. CDR1 GTSNPN and CDR2 SVGIG come from the germline V gene (reference sequence). CDR3 length equals 16 residues. The V and J ends lost 3 bases and 5 bases, in that order; junction bases with no gene match: 12. The CDR3 protein is CAWSGGRGKLTGELFF. In DNA form, the CDR3 reads TGTGCCTGGAGCGGGGGGAGAGGGAAGCTTACCGGGGAGCTGTTTTTT.

This clone was recorded once. The chain has TRBV11-3 and TRBJ2-7; 7 bases line up with TRBD1. This CDR3 has 15 amino acids. The germline V gene has CDR1 SGHNT and CDR2 YENEEA. V shed 5 bases, J shed 5 bases, and the junction held 12 bases outside the gene matches. The CDR3: CASSLAPSGGNEQYF. The CDR3 bases are TGTGCCAGCAGCCTAGCACCATCAGGGGGAAACGAGCAGTACTTC. Supplemented by reference TRBV11-3 and TRBJ2-7, the full variable domain reads EAGVVQSPRYKIIEKKQPVAFWCNPISGHNTLYWYLQNLGQGPELLIRYENEEAVDDSQLPKDRFSAERLKGVDSTLKIQPAELGDSAVYLCASSLAPSGGNEQYFGPGTRLTVT.

CDR3 coding DNA: TGTGCCAGCAGCCATCAAGACAGCCAAGAGACCCAGTACTTC. It is translated as CASSHQDSQETQYF. The chain is built from TRBV13 and TRBJ2-5; perhaps TRBD1 as D (5 bases). Trimming stripped 5 bases from V and 1 base from J, with 11 bases between. Germline V gives CDR1 PRHDT, CDR2 FYEKMQ (reference sequence). There are 14 residues in the CDR3.